These 26 T cell receptor beta chains came from one sample sequenced in a study of blood T cell repertoires in COVID-19. Generated by immunoSEQ multiplex PCR, the TCRdb table keeps only in-frame clones and is missing some. Among around 67,000 clones listed, about 81% were seen once. Sequenced: peripheral blood. These receptors were obtained from a human donor in a cohort sampled during active COVID-19.

The V and J genes are TRBV5-1 and TRBJ2-1; 8 nucleotides agree with TRBD2. J gave up 9 bases and V 0 bases, and 8 bases lay outside the gene matches. The CDR3 has 15 amino acids. The germline V gene encodes CDR1 SGHRS and CDR2 YFSETQ. CDR3 residues: CASSLGPAGVGEQFF. The CDR3 DNA reads as TGCGCCAGCAGCTTGGGTCCAGCGGGAGTCGGTGAGCAGTTCTTC. The variable domain in full, with the rest retrieved from reference TRBV5-1 and TRBJ2-1, is KAGVTQTPRYLIKTRGQQVTLSCSPISGHRSVSWYQQTPGQGLQFLFEYFSETQRNKGNFPGRFSGRQFSNSRSEMNVSTLELGDSALYLCASSLGPAGVGEQFFGPGTRLTVL.

V and J are TRBV11-2 and TRBJ2-7, with D unresolved. Germline-derived CDR1 and CDR2 are SGHAT and FQNNGV. V lost 5 bases and J lost 3, with 8 bases in between. The CDR3 contains 12 residues. In nucleotides, the CDR3 is TGTGCCAGCAGCCCACAGAACTACGAGCAGTACTTC. This encodes CASSPQNYEQYF.

This clone came up a few times. This chain uses TRBV24-1 with TRBJ2-3; D possibly corresponds to TRBD2 (6 bases). In germline, CDR1 is KGHDR, CDR2 SFDVKD. V was clipped by 1 base and J by 2 bases, with 15 bases between them. The CDR3 sequence is 17 residues long. CDR3: CATSDFKAGRATDTQYF. The CDR3 DNA is TGTGCCACCAGTGATTTTAAGGCGGGAAGAGCCACAGATACGCAGTATTTT.

The V gene is TRBV28, the J gene TRBJ1-5, with D tentatively TRBD1 (6 bases). The ends were cut back, 5 bases at V and 7 bases at J, with 9 bases in the middle. Germline CDR1 MDHEN, CDR2 SYDVKM. CDR3 size: 12 residues. The CDR3 spells CASSTGRQPQHF. CDR3 DNA: TGTGCCAGCAGTACAGGGAGACAGCCCCAGCATTTT.

J is TRBJ2-7 and V is TRBV7-8; tentatively, D is TRBD2 (6 bases). V dropped 8 bases and J dropped 6 bases, with 17 bases sitting between them. Germline V gene data show CDR1 as SGHVS and CDR2 as FQNEAQ. This CDR3 has 13 amino acids. Written as DNA, the CDR3 is TGTGCCAGCGCTCCCCGCCTAGCGTTCGAGCAGTACTTC. It specifies CASAPRLAFEQYF.

The rearrangement links TRBV7-9 to TRBJ1-6, with 7 positions matching TRBD1. V was clipped by 5 bases and J by 11 bases; unmatched bases: 12. Germline-derived CDR1 and CDR2 are SEHNR and FQNEAQ (reference sequence). The CDR3 spans 15 residues. In DNA, the CDR3 is TGTGCCAGCAGCCAAGGACAGGCCTCCTGGACACCCCTCCACTTT. It yields the protein CASSQGQASWTPLHF.

The rearrangement uses TRBV19 and TRBJ1-5; D is unresolved. Germline CDR1 and CDR2: LNHDA and SQIVND (reference sequence). Between the trimmed V and J ends, which lost 4 bases and 7 bases, there was a span of 11 bases. This CDR3 region has 13 residues. CDR3 protein: CASSTEVEQPQHF. In nucleotides, the CDR3 is TGTGCCAGTAGTACCGAGGTAGAGCAGCCCCAGCATTTT.

This chain links TRBV6-5 with TRBJ2-5; 8 bases map to TRBD2. The CDR3 extends over 16 amino acids. V lost 2 bases, J lost 5 bases, and 10 bases stayed unmatched. Looked up from germline, CDR1 is MNHEY and CDR2 is SVGAGI. The CDR3: CASSYGPGGFRETQYF. The CDR3 region has the DNA TGTGCCAGCAGTTACGGCCCGGGAGGGTTCCGCGAGACCCAGTACTTC.

The rearrangement joins TRBV28 to TRBJ1-2; D is uncertain. The CDR3 totals 13 residues. Trimming pared 7 bases from V and 2 bases from J, leaving 11 bases between. Germline V gene sequence: CDR1 MDHEN, CDR2 SYDVKM. CDR3 bases: TGTGCCAGCAATGAGGGAGGGAACTATGGCTACACCTTC. The encoded protein is CASNEGGNYGYTF.

This clone has just a few counts. The chain combines TRBV6-6 with TRBJ1-1, with TRBD1 identical over 12 bases. In germline, CDR1 is MNHNY, CDR2 SVGAGI (reference sequence). Trimming removed 5 bases from V and 5 bases from J; junction bases left unmatched: 9. There are 16 residues in the CDR3. The CDR3 loop reads CASSPPGTGGKTEAFF. CDR3 DNA sequence: TGTGCCAGCAGTCCTCCCGGGACAGGGGGCAAAACTGAAGCTTTCTTT.

V gene TRBV30 combines with J gene TRBJ1-4; tentative D call: TRBD1 (5 bases). The CDR3 contains 13 residues. With 3 bases removed from V and 4 bases from J, the gap between germline ends came to 9 bases. Germline V lookup: CDR1 GTSNPN, CDR2 SVGIG (reference sequence). For the CDR3, the DNA is TGTGCCTGGAGGGGGACTGGTAATGAAAAACTGTTTTTT. It codes for CAWRGTGNEKLFF. Drawing the rest from reference TRBV30 and TRBJ1-4, the complete variable domain is SQTIHQWPATLVQPVGSPLSLECTVEGTSNPNLYWYRQAAGRGLQLLFYSVGIGQISSEVPQNLSASRPQDRQFILSSKKLLLSDSGFYLCAWRGTGNEKLFFGSGTQLSVL.

This clone has just a few counts. The chain is built from TRBV18 and TRBJ2-3; TRBD1 agrees at 10 bases. Trimming removed 2 bases from V and 4 bases from J; junction bases left unmatched: 6. The CDR3 runs 16 residues. Germline assignment: CDR1 KGHSH and CDR2 LQKENI. This CDR3 is CASSPVTGGMADTQYF. The CDR3 bases are TGTGCCAGCTCACCAGTGACAGGGGGCATGGCAGATACGCAGTATTTT.

The J gene is TRBJ2-3, the V gene TRBV5-6; a possible D gene is TRBD2 (6 bases). V shed 3 bases and J shed 0 bases, with 17 bases lying between them. This CDR3 is 17 amino acids long. CDR1 and CDR2 from the germline V gene are SGHDT and YYEEEE. DNA of the CDR3: TGTGCCAGCAGCTCCCTCGATAGCGGCACTAGCACAGATACGCAGTATTTT. Protein sequence: CASSSLDSGTSTDTQYF.

The chain has TRBV10-3 and TRBJ2-5, with TRBD2 matching over 10 bases. V was clipped by 6 bases and J by 2 bases; unmatched bases: 6. The CDR3 runs 15 residues. Per the germline V gene, CDR1 is ENHRY and CDR2 is SYGVKD. The CDR3 DNA follows: TGTGCCATCAGCGATATAGCGGGGGGACAAGAGACCCAGTACTTC. Translating it yields CAISDIAGGQETQYF.

This chain uses TRBV19 with TRBJ2-7, with 12 bases aligning to TRBD1. The germline V gene encodes CDR1 LNHDA and CDR2 SQIVND (reference sequence). The CDR3 contains 13 residues. Unmatched junction bases numbered 3, after V lost 8 bases and J lost 4 bases. CDR3 region: CASGDRGLYEQYF. The CDR3 region has the DNA TGTGCCAGTGGGGACAGGGGGCTTTACGAGCAGTACTTC.

The gene calls are TRBV12-3 or TRBV12-4 and TRBJ1-1, with D possibly matching TRBD1 (6 bases). V shed 7 bases and J shed 1 base, with 10 bases lying between them. The CDR3 runs to 13 residues. The CDR3 protein is CASTPRGNTEAFF. The CDR3 bases are TGTGCCAGCACCCCCAGGGGGAACACTGAAGCTTTCTTT.

V gene TRBV30 combines with J gene TRBJ1-1, with D unclear. The germline V gene encodes CDR1 GTSNPN and CDR2 SVGIG (reference sequence). The germline V and J ends were trimmed by 0 bases and 4 bases, with 12 bases remaining between them. The CDR3 runs to 14 residues. The CDR3 nucleotides read TGTGCCTGGAGTGTACTAGGGTCCAGCACTGAAGCTTTCTTT. Protein: CAWSVLGSSTEAFF.

This clone was seen a single time. This sequence joins TRBV6-6 and TRBJ2-1; the match to TRBD2 covers 12 bases. Germline CDR1 and CDR2: MNHNY and SVGAGI (reference sequence). Trimming cost V 5 bases and J 1 base; bases outside gene matches: 9. The CDR3 spans 18 residues. DNA for the CDR3: TGTGCCAGCAGTCCCTCGACTAGCGGGGGCTTTTCCTACAATGAGCAGTTCTTC. Amino acids: CASSPSTSGGFSYNEQFF.

This clone has a single count. This chain joins TRBV24-1 and TRBJ2-5; D possibly corresponds to TRBD1 (6 bases). Germline V gives CDR1 KGHDR, CDR2 SFDVKD. CDR3 size: 15 residues. The V and J ends lost 2 bases and 5 bases respectively, with 14 bases between them. CDR3 region: CATSDSRTAPETQYF. Written as DNA, the CDR3 is TGTGCCACCAGTGATTCCCGGACAGCCCCGGAGACCCAGTACTTC.

The V call is TRBV27, the J call TRBJ1-5; D is possibly TRBD1 (6 bases). Trimming took off 7 bases at V and 0 bases at J, with 13 bases between the two ends. Per the germline V gene, CDR1 is MNHEY and CDR2 is SMNVEV (reference sequence). This CDR3 contains 15 residues. CDR3 bases: TGTGCCAGCAACCCAACAGGGTATAGCAATCAGCCCCAGCATTTT. Protein sequence: CASNPTGYSNQPQHF.

This clone was observed a handful of times. The chain links TRBV5-6 to TRBJ1-3, with a possible D match to TRBD1 (5 bases). The CDR3 has 15 residues. Trimming took 3 bases from V and 6 from J, leaving 16 bases between them. Germline V CDR1 and CDR2: SGHDT, YYEEEE. This chain's CDR3 is CASSSSGGALNTIYF. The CDR3 DNA follows: TGTGCCAGCAGCTCGTCCGGAGGGGCGTTAAACACCATATATTTT.

V usage is TRBV9 and J usage is TRBJ2-5; a possible D gene is TRBD1 (5 bases). Germline values: CDR1 SGDLS, CDR2 YYNGEE. CDR3 length equals 12 residues. V was clipped by 4 bases and J by 13 bases, with 17 bases between them. CDR3 nucleotide sequence: TGTGCCAGCAGCCCGAACAGGTTCGAATGGTACTTC. Translation: CASSPNRFEWYF.

V and J are TRBV18 and TRBJ1-1, with D maybe TRBD1 (6 bases). This CDR3 has 17 residues. Germline CDR1 reads KGHSH; CDR2 reads LQKENI. V lost 0 bases to trimming and J lost 1 base, with 15 bases between them. The CDR3 sequence: CASSPPKGGVRNTEAFF. The CDR3 nucleotides read TGTGCCAGCTCACCACCGAAAGGGGGAGTAAGGAACACTGAAGCTTTCTTT.

This clone was found once. The V call is TRBV14, the J call TRBJ2-1; 13 bases are shared with TRBD2. Trimming removed 1 base from V and 5 bases from J; junction bases left unmatched: 5. Germline assignment: CDR1 SGHDN and CDR2 FVKESK. The CDR3 loop spans 17 amino acids. The CDR3: CASSQGRGTSGNNEQFF. CDR3 DNA sequence: TGTGCCAGCAGCCAAGGCAGGGGGACTAGCGGGAACAATGAGCAGTTCTTC.

The rearrangement links TRBV6-2 or TRBV6-3 to TRBJ2-7; D is perhaps TRBD1 (6 bases). Trimming stripped 0 bases from V and 2 bases from J, with 11 bases between. Per the germline V gene, CDR1 is MNHEY and CDR2 is SVGEGT. This CDR3 has 15 amino acids. The CDR3 sequence is CASSYSGTPTYEQYF. Here the CDR3 DNA reads TGTGCCAGCAGTTACTCCGGGACACCTACCTACGAGCAGTACTTC.

J is TRBJ1-1 and V is TRBV5-4; 9 positions agree with TRBD1. CDR1 is SGHNT and CDR2 is YYREEE in the germline V gene (reference sequence). The CDR3 contains 15 residues. V dropped 5 bases and J dropped 4; count of bases not matched to a gene: 9. The CDR3 here is CASRTNNRGLTEAFF. The CDR3 DNA reads TGTGCCAGCAGAACAAATAACAGGGGGCTCACTGAAGCTTTCTTT.